This T cell receptor (beta chain) is drawn from a study of blood T cell repertoires in COVID-19. Study-level information: From the United States, Italy and Spain came samples of acute and convalescent COVID-19.

Only one count was recorded for this clone. Under the authors' procedure: By means of reference gene primer amplification, nucleated cell counts were estimated. Produced via immunoSEQ multiplex PCR; TCRdb's table is partial and in-frame only. That table is the source of V, J and clone size, and D and trimming were worked out from the DNA. Among around 140,000 clones, 70% to 90% were seen once, and the ten largest hold 1.5% to 2%. Material: peripheral blood. The TCR originated in an older man with acute or convalescent COVID-19.

DNA of the CDR3: TGTGCCAGCAGCTTAGTATCGGGGGGCGGAAGAAACATTCAGTACTTC. It encodes CASSLVSGGGRNIQYF. The gene calls are TRBV7-8 and TRBJ2-4, with TRBD2 as a possible D gene (7 bases). This CDR3 spans 16 amino acids. Looked up from germline, CDR1 is SGHVS and CDR2 is FQNEAQ. Trimming cost V 1 base and J 6 bases, with 16 bases left between them.